Listed below are T cell receptor beta chains from one sample, sequenced in a study of T cell responses to AZD1222 COVID-19 vaccine. Libraries were prepared by immunoSEQ multiplex PCR; TCRdb keeps only in-frame clonotypes and omits some of them. The sample shows 170,000 or so clones, roughly 87% of them seen only once. The input for sequencing was peripheral blood, taken on day 0 of AZD1222 vaccination. The origin of the receptors is an adult in good health. Each CDR3 is given with its conserved first and last residue. Fields, in order: J gene, clone size, V gene, D gene, CDR3 DNA, CDR3 protein. A D gene is named only where the DNA matches it firmly. Expanded clones are given a class, and other clones once, few, many or no size at all.

j_call: TRBJ1-5
clone_size: NA
v_call: TRBV7-2
d_call: NA
cdr3_nt: TGTGCCAGCAGCTCCCCGGGCAGGGGAGTTCAGCCCCAGCATTTT
cdr3_aa: CASSSPGRGVQPQHF

j_call: TRBJ1-5
clone_size: NA
v_call: TRBV11-2
d_call: NA
cdr3_nt: TGTGCCAGCAGCCAGGACGGAGGTCCCAATCAGCCCCAGCATTTT
cdr3_aa: CASSQDGGPNQPQHF

j_call: TRBJ1-2
clone_size: NA
v_call: TRBV19
d_call: NA
cdr3_nt: TGTGCCAGTAGTATTTACCACCAGGGCGATTTTAACTATGGCTACACCTTC
cdr3_aa: CASSIYHQGDFNYGYTF

j_call: TRBJ2-7
clone_size: once
v_call: TRBV7-8
d_call: NA
cdr3_nt: TGTGCCAGCAGCTTGGTCAGCGGCGAGCAGTACTTC
cdr3_aa: CASSLVSGEQYF

j_call: TRBJ2-7
clone_size: NA
v_call: TRBV28
d_call: NA
cdr3_nt: TGTGCCAGCACCTTATCCTGGGGCACGACCTACGAGCAGTACTTC
cdr3_aa: CASTLSWGTTYEQYF

j_call: TRBJ1-5
clone_size: NA
v_call: TRBV5-3
d_call: TRBD1
cdr3_nt: TGTGCCAGAAGCTTGGGACAGGGGTCAAATCAGCCCCAGCATTTT
cdr3_aa: CARSLGQGSNQPQHF

j_call: TRBJ1-2
clone_size: once
v_call: TRBV12-3/TRBV12-4
d_call: NA
cdr3_nt: TGTGCCAGCAGCACGGGGGGTTATGGCTACACCTTC
cdr3_aa: CASSTGGYGYTF

j_call: TRBJ2-5
clone_size: NA
v_call: TRBV6-5
d_call: NA
cdr3_nt: TGTGCCAGCAAGGGGACCCGGGTCCGTCAAGAGACCCAGTACTTC
cdr3_aa: CASKGTRVRQETQYF

j_call: TRBJ1-1
clone_size: NA
v_call: TRBV2
d_call: NA
cdr3_nt: TGTGCCAGCAGTGATACCCTCCTAGGGGGTAACGCTTTCTTT
cdr3_aa: CASSDTLLGGNAFF

j_call: TRBJ2-7
clone_size: NA
v_call: TRBV27
d_call: TRBD2
cdr3_nt: TGTGCCAGCAGTAATTCCCGCACGGGACTAGCACCCTACGAGCAGTACTTC
cdr3_aa: CASSNSRTGLAPYEQYF

j_call: TRBJ1-4
clone_size: NA
v_call: TRBV28
d_call: TRBD1
cdr3_nt: TGTGCCAGCAGCGTGGGACAGTCGAATGAAAAACTGTTTTTT
cdr3_aa: CASSVGQSNEKLFF

j_call: TRBJ1-4
clone_size: NA
v_call: TRBV10-2
d_call: TRBD1
cdr3_nt: TGCGCCAGCAGATCCGGGACAGGCAGTGAAAAACTGTTTTTT
cdr3_aa: CASRSGTGSEKLFF

j_call: TRBJ2-7
clone_size: NA
v_call: TRBV6-5
d_call: NA
cdr3_nt: TGTGCCAGCAGTTACGGCCAGGGCCACGAGCAGTACTTC
cdr3_aa: CASSYGQGHEQYF

j_call: TRBJ1-5
clone_size: once
v_call: TRBV28
d_call: NA
cdr3_nt: TGTGCCAGCAGCCTCCGGGTTCAGCCCCAGCATTTT
cdr3_aa: CASSLRVQPQHF

j_call: TRBJ1-6
clone_size: NA
v_call: TRBV19
d_call: TRBD1
cdr3_nt: TGTGCCAGTAGTGGGACAGGAACCGGCTATAATTCACCCCTCCACTTT
cdr3_aa: CASSGTGTGYNSPLHF

j_call: TRBJ2-1
clone_size: NA
v_call: TRBV5-1
d_call: NA
cdr3_nt: TGCGCCAGCAGCTCCGGGACCAAGGGTCATGAGCAGTTCTTC
cdr3_aa: CASSSGTKGHEQFF

j_call: TRBJ2-7
clone_size: NA
v_call: TRBV10-2
d_call: NA
cdr3_nt: TGCGCCAGCGTTTTACAGGGTGGCTACGAGCAGTACTTC
cdr3_aa: CASVLQGGYEQYF

j_call: TRBJ2-1
clone_size: NA
v_call: TRBV6-4
d_call: TRBD2
cdr3_nt: TGTGCCAGCAGTGACCCCGAAAGGTACTATACTAGCGGGAGATTTTACAATGAGCAGTTCTTC
cdr3_aa: CASSDPERYYTSGRFYNEQFF

j_call: TRBJ1-2
clone_size: NA
v_call: TRBV7-9
d_call: NA
cdr3_nt: TGTGCCAGCAGCCAGGCGGCGGCGAACTATGGCTACACCTTC
cdr3_aa: CASSQAAANYGYTF

j_call: TRBJ2-2
clone_size: NA
v_call: TRBV18
d_call: NA
cdr3_nt: TGTGCCAGCTCACCACTGAGAAGTACCGGGGAGCTGTTTTTT
cdr3_aa: CASSPLRSTGELFF

j_call: TRBJ2-5
clone_size: NA
v_call: TRBV18
d_call: TRBD1
cdr3_nt: TGTGCCAGCTCACTGGGACAGCAAGAGACCCAGTACTTC
cdr3_aa: CASSLGQQETQYF

j_call: TRBJ1-6
clone_size: NA
v_call: TRBV2
d_call: NA
cdr3_nt: TGTGCCGCGGGGGGTCAGGTCGGTTCACCCCTCCACTTT
cdr3_aa: CAAGGQVGSPLHF

j_call: TRBJ2-7
clone_size: NA
v_call: TRBV10-3
d_call: TRBD1
cdr3_nt: TGTGCCATCAGTGGGGGGCCGGGACAGGGGACCTACGAGCAGTACTTC
cdr3_aa: CAISGGPGQGTYEQYF

j_call: TRBJ2-1
clone_size: NA
v_call: TRBV3-1/TRBV3-2
d_call: NA
cdr3_nt: TGTGCCAGCAGCCCACCCTCCTACGCGGGCCCCAATGAGCAGTTCTTC
cdr3_aa: CASSPPSYAGPNEQFF

j_call: TRBJ1-2
clone_size: NA
v_call: TRBV5-1
d_call: NA
cdr3_nt: TGCGCCAGCAGCTTGGGGGGTGCCTATGGCTACACCTTC
cdr3_aa: CASSLGGAYGYTF

j_call: TRBJ2-1
clone_size: NA
v_call: TRBV5-8
d_call: NA
cdr3_nt: TGTGCCAGCAGCTTGGCGGTATCCCTCTGGACAGAGCAGTTCTTC
cdr3_aa: CASSLAVSLWTEQFF

j_call: TRBJ1-1
clone_size: once
v_call: TRBV28
d_call: TRBD1
cdr3_nt: TGTGCCAGCAGTTTACCCGGGACAGAGAATTTTTTGACTGAAGCTTTCTTT
cdr3_aa: CASSLPGTENFLTEAFF

j_call: TRBJ2-7
clone_size: NA
v_call: TRBV27
d_call: NA
cdr3_nt: TGTGCCAGCAGTTCCCCACCAAATAGTTTGTACGAGCAGTACTTC
cdr3_aa: CASSSPPNSLYEQYF

j_call: TRBJ2-3
clone_size: NA
v_call: TRBV9
d_call: NA
cdr3_nt: TGTGCCAGCAGCTCCCTGGGCGCGATTAGCACAGATACGCAGTATTTT
cdr3_aa: CASSSLGAISTDTQYF

j_call: TRBJ1-5
clone_size: NA
v_call: TRBV27
d_call: NA
cdr3_nt: TGTGCCAGCAGTTTAACCAGGCATAGCAATCAGCCCCAGCATTTT
cdr3_aa: CASSLTRHSNQPQHF

j_call: TRBJ1-5
clone_size: once
v_call: TRBV19
d_call: NA
cdr3_nt: TGTGCCAGTAGTATCGCACGGATCACGAGCAATCAGCCCCAGCATTTT
cdr3_aa: CASSIARITSNQPQHF

j_call: TRBJ1-2
clone_size: NA
v_call: TRBV3-1/TRBV3-2
d_call: NA
cdr3_nt: TGTGCCAGCAGCCAAGATGATCGGGGGGGACTCTATGGCTACACCTTC
cdr3_aa: CASSQDDRGGLYGYTF

j_call: TRBJ2-7
clone_size: NA
v_call: TRBV7-8
d_call: NA
cdr3_nt: TGTGCCAGCAGCTTACAGGGTTTTCTTGCTCCCGAGCAGTACTTC
cdr3_aa: CASSLQGFLAPEQYF

j_call: TRBJ2-5
clone_size: NA
v_call: TRBV4-1
d_call: TRBD1
cdr3_nt: TGCGCCAGCAGCCCGACAGGGGCGATGGGGACCCAGTACTTC
cdr3_aa: CASSPTGAMGTQYF

j_call: TRBJ2-3
clone_size: NA
v_call: TRBV6-5
d_call: TRBD2
cdr3_nt: TGTGCCAGCGGAACTAGCGGGAGCCCAGATACGCAGTATTTT
cdr3_aa: CASGTSGSPDTQYF

j_call: TRBJ2-7
clone_size: NA
v_call: TRBV5-1
d_call: NA
cdr3_nt: TGCGCCAGCAGCTTGGCTCCCTTCTTCTCCTACGAGCAGTACTTC
cdr3_aa: CASSLAPFFSYEQYF

j_call: TRBJ2-7
clone_size: NA
v_call: TRBV28
d_call: TRBD2
cdr3_nt: TGTGCCAGCAGTTTGCGCGGGGGGGGAAGGGCCTTCTACGAGCAGTACTTC
cdr3_aa: CASSLRGGGRAFYEQYF

j_call: TRBJ2-7
clone_size: NA
v_call: TRBV27
d_call: NA
cdr3_nt: TGTGCCAGCAGTTTTTACGGGAGTCCCAACGAGCAGTACTTC
cdr3_aa: CASSFYGSPNEQYF

j_call: TRBJ2-1
clone_size: NA
v_call: TRBV27
d_call: TRBD2
cdr3_nt: TGTGCCAGCAGTCCTCGACCCGAAATAGCGGGTCGCAATGAGCAGTTCTTC
cdr3_aa: CASSPRPEIAGRNEQFF

j_call: TRBJ2-1
clone_size: NA
v_call: TRBV3-1/TRBV3-2
d_call: NA
cdr3_nt: TGTGCCAGCAGCCTATTGGGGTCAAACAATGAGCAGTTCTTC
cdr3_aa: CASSLLGSNNEQFF

j_call: TRBJ1-2
clone_size: NA
v_call: TRBV6-1
d_call: TRBD1
cdr3_nt: TGTGCCAGCAGTGAAGTAGGGGGCAGCTATGGCTACACCTTC
cdr3_aa: CASSEVGGSYGYTF

j_call: TRBJ2-2
clone_size: NA
v_call: TRBV24-1
d_call: TRBD2
cdr3_nt: TGTGCCACCTCGGGACTAGCGGGCGCCGGGGAGCTGTTTTTT
cdr3_aa: CATSGLAGAGELFF

j_call: TRBJ1-4
clone_size: NA
v_call: TRBV2
d_call: NA
cdr3_nt: TGTGCCAGCAAATGGGCCGCTAATGAAAAACTGTTTTTT
cdr3_aa: CASKWAANEKLFF

j_call: TRBJ2-5
clone_size: NA
v_call: TRBV11-1
d_call: NA
cdr3_nt: TGTGCCAGCAGCTTTTCGGGGGCGGAGACCCAGTACTTC
cdr3_aa: CASSFSGAETQYF

j_call: TRBJ2-7
clone_size: NA
v_call: TRBV9
d_call: NA
cdr3_nt: TGTGCCAGCAGCGTAGGAGGTAGCGTAATCTACGAGCAGTACTTC
cdr3_aa: CASSVGGSVIYEQYF

j_call: TRBJ1-2
clone_size: NA
v_call: TRBV7-2
d_call: TRBD1
cdr3_nt: TGTGCCAGCAGCGATACAGGGGGCTATGGCTACACCTTC
cdr3_aa: CASSDTGGYGYTF

j_call: TRBJ2-7
clone_size: NA
v_call: TRBV5-1
d_call: NA
cdr3_nt: TGCGCCAGCAGTCCACGGAGAGCCCCCGACTACGAGCAGTACTTC
cdr3_aa: CASSPRRAPDYEQYF

j_call: TRBJ1-3
clone_size: NA
v_call: TRBV9
d_call: NA
cdr3_nt: TGTGCCAGCAGCGTAGGGGGGGCACGGTTTGGAAACACCATATATTTT
cdr3_aa: CASSVGGARFGNTIYF